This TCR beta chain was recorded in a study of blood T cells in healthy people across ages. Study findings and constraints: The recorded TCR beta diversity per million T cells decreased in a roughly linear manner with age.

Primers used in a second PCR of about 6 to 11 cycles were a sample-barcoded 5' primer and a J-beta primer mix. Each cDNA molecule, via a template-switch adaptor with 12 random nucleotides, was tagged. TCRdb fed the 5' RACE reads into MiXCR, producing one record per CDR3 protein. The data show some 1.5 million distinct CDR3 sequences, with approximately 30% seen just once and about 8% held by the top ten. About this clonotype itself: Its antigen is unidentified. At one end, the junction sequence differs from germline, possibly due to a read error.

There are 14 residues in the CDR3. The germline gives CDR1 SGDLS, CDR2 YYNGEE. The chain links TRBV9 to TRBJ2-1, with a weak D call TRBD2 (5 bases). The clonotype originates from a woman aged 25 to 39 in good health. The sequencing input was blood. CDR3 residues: CAGSVTGSYNEQFF. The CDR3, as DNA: TGTGCCGGCAGCGTGACGGGATCCTACAATGAGCAGTTCTTC.